This entry is about one T cell receptor (beta chain). The data originate from a study of blood T cell repertoires in COVID-19. The wider study: Italy, Spain and the United States were the sources of the convalescent and acute COVID-19 samples.

The CDR3 totals 15 residues. V lost 10 bases and J lost 5; bases outside the gene matches: 12. CDR1 is MNHEY, CDR2 SMNVEV, per germline (reference sequence). Source study methods: Cell counts per sample came from amplifying reference gene primers. Only in-frame clones appear in the TCRdb table, and some are missing; sequencing was by immunoSEQ multiplex PCR. V, J and clone size were drawn from that table, and D and trimming were deduced from the DNA. The data hold about 130,000 clones, with approximately 85% observed a single time. The sequence came from a human donor in a cohort sampled during active COVID-19. The chain carries TRBV27 and TRBJ2-1; TRBD2 matches at 9 bases. The specimen was peripheral blood. CDR3 amino acids: CAIALAGAPHNEQFF. The CDR3 DNA follows: TGTGCCATCGCCTTAGCGGGAGCCCCACACAATGAGCAGTTCTTC.